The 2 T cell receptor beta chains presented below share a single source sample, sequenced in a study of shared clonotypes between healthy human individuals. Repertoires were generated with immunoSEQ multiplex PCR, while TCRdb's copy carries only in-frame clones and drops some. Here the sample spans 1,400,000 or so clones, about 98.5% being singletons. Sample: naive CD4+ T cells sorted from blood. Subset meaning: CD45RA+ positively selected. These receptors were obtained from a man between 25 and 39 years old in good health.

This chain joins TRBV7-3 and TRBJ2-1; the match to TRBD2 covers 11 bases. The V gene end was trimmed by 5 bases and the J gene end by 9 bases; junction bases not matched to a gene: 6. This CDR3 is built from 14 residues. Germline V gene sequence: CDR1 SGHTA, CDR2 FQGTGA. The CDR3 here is CASSLLAGGSEQFF. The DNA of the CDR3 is TGTGCCAGCAGCCTATTAGCGGGAGGGAGTGAGCAGTTCTTC.

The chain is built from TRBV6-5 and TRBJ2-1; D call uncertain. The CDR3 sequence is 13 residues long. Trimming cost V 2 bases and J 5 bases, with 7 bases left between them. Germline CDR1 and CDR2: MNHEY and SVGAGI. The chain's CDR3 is CASSYGQHNEQFF. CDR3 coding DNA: TGTGCCAGCAGTTACGGGCAGCACAATGAGCAGTTCTTC.